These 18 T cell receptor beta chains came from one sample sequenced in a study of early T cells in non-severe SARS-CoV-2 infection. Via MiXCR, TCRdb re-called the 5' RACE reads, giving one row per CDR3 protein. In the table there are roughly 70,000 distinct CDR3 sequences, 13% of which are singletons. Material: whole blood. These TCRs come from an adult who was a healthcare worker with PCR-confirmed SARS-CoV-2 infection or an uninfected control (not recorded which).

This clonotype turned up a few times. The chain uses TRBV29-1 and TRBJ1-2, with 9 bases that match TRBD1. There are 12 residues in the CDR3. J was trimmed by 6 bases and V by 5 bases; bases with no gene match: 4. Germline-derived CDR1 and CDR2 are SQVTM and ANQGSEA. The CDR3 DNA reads TGCAGCGTTCGGGACAGGGAGAATGGCTACACCTTC. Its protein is CSVRDRENGYTF.

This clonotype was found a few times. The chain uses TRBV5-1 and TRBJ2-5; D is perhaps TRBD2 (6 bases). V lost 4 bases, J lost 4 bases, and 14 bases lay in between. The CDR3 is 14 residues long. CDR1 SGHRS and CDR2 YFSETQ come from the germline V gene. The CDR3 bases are TGCGCCAGCAGCATAGCGGCGGTGGGAGAGACCCAGTACTTC. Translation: CASSIAAVGETQYF.

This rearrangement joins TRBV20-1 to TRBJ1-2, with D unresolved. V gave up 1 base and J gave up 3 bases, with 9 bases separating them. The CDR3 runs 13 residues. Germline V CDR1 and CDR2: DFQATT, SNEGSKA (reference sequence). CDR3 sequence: CSARVGVHYGYTF. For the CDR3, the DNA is TGCAGTGCTAGAGTCGGGGTGCACTATGGCTACACCTTC.

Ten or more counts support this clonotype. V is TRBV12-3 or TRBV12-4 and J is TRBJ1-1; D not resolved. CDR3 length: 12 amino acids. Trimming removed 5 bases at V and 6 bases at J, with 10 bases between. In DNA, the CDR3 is TGTGCCAGCAGTCGGAGTCTTGCTGAAGCTTTCTTT. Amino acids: CASSRSLAEAFF.

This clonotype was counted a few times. CDR3 nucleotide sequence: TGTGCCAGCACCCAACTGGGACAGGGGAGCGAGCAGTACTTC. This codes for CASTQLGQGSEQYF. This chain uses TRBV2 with TRBJ2-7; the match to TRBD1 covers 10 bases. Looked up from germline, CDR1 is SNHLY and CDR2 is FYNNEI. The junction had 9 bases not matched to a gene; V was cut back by 7 bases and J by 6 bases. The CDR3 is made up of 14 amino acids.

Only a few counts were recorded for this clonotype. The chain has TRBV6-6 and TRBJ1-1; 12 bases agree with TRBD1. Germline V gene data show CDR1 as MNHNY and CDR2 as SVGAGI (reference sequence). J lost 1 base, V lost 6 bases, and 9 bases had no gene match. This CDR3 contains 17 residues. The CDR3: CASRPGTGGVRNTEAFF. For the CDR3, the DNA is TGTGCCAGCAGGCCAGGGACAGGGGGCGTGAGGAACACTGAAGCTTTCTTT.

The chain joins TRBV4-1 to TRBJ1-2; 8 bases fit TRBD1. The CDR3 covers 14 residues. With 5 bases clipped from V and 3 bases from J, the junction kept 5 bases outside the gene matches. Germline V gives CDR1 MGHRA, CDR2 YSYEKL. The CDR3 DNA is TGCGCCAGCAGCTATAACAGGGGGGACTATGGCTACACCTTC. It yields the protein CASSYNRGDYGYTF.

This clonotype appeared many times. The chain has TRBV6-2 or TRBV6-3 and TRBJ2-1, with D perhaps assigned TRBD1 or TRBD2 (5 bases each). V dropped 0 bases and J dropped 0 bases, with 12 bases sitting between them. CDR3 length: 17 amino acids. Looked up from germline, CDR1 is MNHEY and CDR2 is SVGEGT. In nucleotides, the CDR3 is TGTGCCAGCAGTTACTCGAGTGGGGGTCGCTCCTACAATGAGCAGTTCTTC. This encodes CASSYSSGGRSYNEQFF.

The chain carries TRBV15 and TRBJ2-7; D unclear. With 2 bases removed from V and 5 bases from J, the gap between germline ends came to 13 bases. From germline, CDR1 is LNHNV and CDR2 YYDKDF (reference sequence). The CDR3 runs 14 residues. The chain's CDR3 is CATSRSGSGDEQYF. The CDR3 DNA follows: TGTGCCACCAGCAGATCCGGGTCCGGTGACGAGCAGTACTTC.

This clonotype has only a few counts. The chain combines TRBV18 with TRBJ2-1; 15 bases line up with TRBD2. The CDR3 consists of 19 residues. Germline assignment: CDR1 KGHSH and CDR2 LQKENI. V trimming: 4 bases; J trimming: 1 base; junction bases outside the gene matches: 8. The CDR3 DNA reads TGTGCCAGCTCACGGACCGGGACTAGCGGGGGGACATCCTACAATGAGCAGTTCTTC. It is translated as CASSRTGTSGGTSYNEQFF.

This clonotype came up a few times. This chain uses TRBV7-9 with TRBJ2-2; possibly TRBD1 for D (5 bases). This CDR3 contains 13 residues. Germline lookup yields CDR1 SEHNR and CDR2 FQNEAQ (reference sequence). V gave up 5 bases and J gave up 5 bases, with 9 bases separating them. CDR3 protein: CASSLQGTGELFF. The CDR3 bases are TGTGCCAGCAGCCTGCAGGGAACCGGGGAGCTGTTTTTT.

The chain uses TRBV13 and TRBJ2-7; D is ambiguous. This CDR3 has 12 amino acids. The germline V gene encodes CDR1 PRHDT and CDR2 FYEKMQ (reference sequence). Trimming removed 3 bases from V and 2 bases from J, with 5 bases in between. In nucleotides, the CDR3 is TGTGCCAGCAGCTTGAGAACCTACGAGCAGTACTTC. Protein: CASSLRTYEQYF.

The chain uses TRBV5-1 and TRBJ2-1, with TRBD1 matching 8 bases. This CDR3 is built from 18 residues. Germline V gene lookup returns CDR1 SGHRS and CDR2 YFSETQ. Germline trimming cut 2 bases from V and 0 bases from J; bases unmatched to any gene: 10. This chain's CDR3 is CASSLDRTGWSSYNEQFF. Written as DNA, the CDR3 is TGCGCCAGCAGCTTAGATCGGACAGGGTGGAGCTCCTACAATGAGCAGTTCTTC.

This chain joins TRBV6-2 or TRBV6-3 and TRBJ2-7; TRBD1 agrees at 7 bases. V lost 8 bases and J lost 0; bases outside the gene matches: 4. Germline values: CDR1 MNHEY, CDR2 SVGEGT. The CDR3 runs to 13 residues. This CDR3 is CASLRDSSYEQYF. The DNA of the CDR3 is TGTGCCAGCCTCAGGGACAGCTCCTACGAGCAGTACTTC.

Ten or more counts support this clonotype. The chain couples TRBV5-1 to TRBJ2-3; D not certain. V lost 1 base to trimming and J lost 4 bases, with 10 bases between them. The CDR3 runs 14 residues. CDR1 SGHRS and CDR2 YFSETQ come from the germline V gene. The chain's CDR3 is CASSLNRPPDTQYF. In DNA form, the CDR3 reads TGCGCCAGCAGCTTGAACCGGCCGCCAGATACGCAGTATTTT.

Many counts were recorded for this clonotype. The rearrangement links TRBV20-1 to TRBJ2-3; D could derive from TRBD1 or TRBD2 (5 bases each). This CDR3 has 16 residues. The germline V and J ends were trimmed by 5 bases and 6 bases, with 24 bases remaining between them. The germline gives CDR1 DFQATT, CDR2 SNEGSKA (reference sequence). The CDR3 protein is CSAGGRGQGPFDTQYF. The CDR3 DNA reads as TGCAGTGCTGGAGGTAGAGGTCAGGGCCCTTTCGATACGCAGTATTTT.

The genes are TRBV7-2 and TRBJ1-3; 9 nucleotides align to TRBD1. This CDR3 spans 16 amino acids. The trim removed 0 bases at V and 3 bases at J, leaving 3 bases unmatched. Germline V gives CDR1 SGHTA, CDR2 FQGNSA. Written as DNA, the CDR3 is TGTGCCAGCAGCTTAGCGGGACAGGGATTTGGAAACACCATATATTTT. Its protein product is CASSLAGQGFGNTIYF.

CDR3 region: CATSDHRRGADTQYF. The CDR3 DNA follows: TGTGCCACCAGTGATCACCGCAGGGGCGCAGATACGCAGTATTTT. V and J are TRBV24-1 and TRBJ2-3; D is possibly TRBD1 (6 bases). This CDR3 is built from 15 residues. Germline V gene sequence: CDR1 KGHDR, CDR2 SFDVKD. V lost 3 bases to trimming and J lost 4 bases, with 13 bases between them.